The 12 T cell receptor beta chains presented below share a single source sample, sequenced in a study of identical twins. From the 5' RACE reads, TCRdb called clonotypes with MiXCR, one entry per CDR3 protein. Of roughly 720,000 distinct CDR3 sequences in the sample, roughly 18% were seen once. These data also featured in a second study, about T cells expressing NK-cell markers.

Sequencing was done on a sample of PBMCs. Receptor source: a woman between 18 and 29 years old in good health.

V usage is TRBV11-2 and J usage is TRBJ2-3; 9 bases map to TRBD1. CDR3 length: 15 amino acids. Trimming at V came to 3 bases and at J to 5 bases, leaving 6 bases not matched to a gene. Looked up from germline, CDR1 is SGHAT and CDR2 is FQNNGV. The CDR3 DNA is TGTGCCAGCAGCTTCCCGCCGGGACAGGGAGATACGCAGTATTTT. It is translated as CASSFPPGQGDTQYF.

This clonotype was picked up a small number of times. This chain joins TRBV5-1 and TRBJ2-1; D gene uncertain. There are 13 residues in the CDR3. Germline V lookup: CDR1 SGHRS, CDR2 YFSETQ. V was clipped by 5 bases and J by 4 bases, with 10 bases between them. CDR3 bases: TGCGCCAGCAGGCACCCCCGATACAATGAGCAGTTCTTC. Translated, it gives CASRHPRYNEQFF.

This clonotype was observed many times. The CDR3 nucleotides read TGCAGTTGTCCCAATGGGGAATTATACAATGAGCAGTTCTTC. Translation: CSCPNGELYNEQFF. This chain links TRBV20-1 with TRBJ2-1; D gene unclear. The CDR3 runs 14 residues. Germline V gene data show CDR1 as DFQATT and CDR2 as SNEGSKA (reference sequence). The V end lost 8 bases, the J end lost 4 bases, and 18 bases lay between the germline ends.

This clonotype appeared a few times. The CDR3, as DNA: TGTGCCAGCAGTGAATTAGATACGGGAGGGAGGGATACGCAGTATTTT. Its protein is CASSELDTGGRDTQYF. The rearrangement uses TRBV6-1 and TRBJ2-3; 8 bases line up with TRBD2. Germline V lookup: CDR1 MNHNS, CDR2 SASEGT. The V gene end was trimmed by 2 bases and the J gene end by 6 bases; junction bases not matched to a gene: 10. The CDR3 loop spans 16 amino acids.

This clonotype showed up just a few times. This chain uses TRBV20-1 with TRBJ2-1; D may be TRBD2 (5 bases). Germline assignment: CDR1 DFQATT and CDR2 SNEGSKA (reference sequence). CDR3 length equals 12 residues. V shed 6 bases and J shed 9 bases, with 15 bases lying between them. In DNA, the CDR3 is TGCAGTGCGGCTAAAAGAGGGAGTGAGCAGTTCTTC. It is translated as CSAAKRGSEQFF.

V gene TRBV5-8 combines with J gene TRBJ1-2; D possibly corresponds to TRBD1 (5 bases). This CDR3 comprises 13 residues. V lost 9 bases and J 5 bases, leaving 17 bases between the germline ends. Looked up from germline, CDR1 is SGHTS and CDR2 is YDEGEE. CDR3 DNA: TGTGCCAAAGACCCAGGGAACCTTTATGGCTACACCTTC. Protein sequence: CAKDPGNLYGYTF.

This clonotype was seen repeatedly, ten times or more. The chain is built from TRBV6-6 and TRBJ1-2; possibly TRBD1 for D (6 bases). Germline V lookup: CDR1 MNHNY, CDR2 SVGAGI (reference sequence). V dropped 5 bases and J dropped 8 bases, with 18 bases sitting between them. The CDR3 totals 14 residues. CDR3 amino acids: CASSPVMRGEGYTF. The CDR3 DNA is TGTGCCAGCAGTCCCGTGATGAGGGGGGAGGGCTACACCTTC.

The table lists this clonotype with a few counts. V is TRBV5-1 and J is TRBJ2-1; D unresolved. Germline values: CDR1 SGHRS, CDR2 YFSETQ. The CDR3 loop spans 12 amino acids. Trimming removed 3 bases from V and 5 bases from J, with 6 bases in between. CDR3 coding DNA: TGCGCCAGCAGCTCGACCAACAATGAGCAGTTCTTC. This gives the protein CASSSTNNEQFF.

The genes are TRBV12-3 or TRBV12-4 and TRBJ1-6; D remains unclear. V shed 5 bases and J shed 0 bases, with 8 bases lying between them. The CDR3 contains 15 residues. For the CDR3, the DNA is TGTGCCAGCAGTCGAGACCTCTCCTATAATTCACCCCTCCACTTT. This sequence encodes CASSRDLSYNSPLHF.

The chain recombines TRBV7-2 with TRBJ2-7; 7 bases match TRBD2. Per the germline V gene, CDR1 is SGHTA and CDR2 is FQGNSA. The V and J ends lost 2 bases and 6 bases, in that order; junction bases with no gene match: 7. CDR3 length equals 14 residues. The CDR3 loop is CASSLSGRSLEQYF. The CDR3, as DNA: TGTGCCAGCAGCTTATCCGGGAGGTCCCTCGAGCAGTACTTC.

The V gene is TRBV7-9, the J gene TRBJ2-3; unclear D gene. Trimming took off 0 bases at V and 1 base at J, with 14 bases between the two ends. The length of the CDR3 is 17 residues. Germline V lookup: CDR1 SEHNR, CDR2 FQNEAQ (reference sequence). The CDR3 reads CASSLALMGSRTDTQYF. The CDR3 nucleotides read TGTGCCAGCAGCTTAGCGCTAATGGGGTCCCGCACAGATACGCAGTATTTT.

In this sample, this clonotype turned up a few times. The chain couples TRBV18 to TRBJ2-7; 7 bases are shared with TRBD1. CDR1 is KGHSH, CDR2 LQKENI, per germline. This CDR3 contains 18 residues. V lost 3 bases, J lost 4 bases, and 18 bases stayed unmatched. The CDR3 here is CASSPEFGGQNKPYEQYF. CDR3 DNA: TGTGCCAGCTCACCTGAGTTTGGGGGACAGAACAAGCCTTACGAGCAGTACTTC.